The present TCR beta chain was sequenced within a study of post-analysis software for immune sequencing data. Study overall: Disease courses included relapsing-remitting, secondary progressive and progressive-relapsing multiple sclerosis. Notes on the study in general: Analysis by F measure revealed that same-batch samples clustered strongly together. Those with multiple sclerosis, the patient group, showed significantly lower normalized Chao1 diversity than controls. There were about 5 TRBV segments more frequent in patients than controls, and TRBV5-6, TRBV5-1 and TRBV20-1 were among them.

As regards this clonotype: Its matching antigen is unknown.

The CDR3 runs to 12 residues. Germline-derived CDR1 and CDR2 are MNHNY and SVGAGI (reference sequence). Trimming took 10 bases from V and 1 from J, leaving 10 bases between them. Unique molecular identifiers had been added to the TCR beta cDNA libraries. Out of 1 to 10 million T cells, roughly 0.5 million cDNA molecules were generated. A single record per CDR3 protein comes from TCRdb applying MiXCR to the PCR reads. The data show roughly 180,000 distinct CDR3 sequences, approximately 31% seen once. This sequence was found in a girl aged 5-17 years with multiple sclerosis. Sequencing used blood. The chain links TRBV6-6 to TRBJ1-1; D unresolved. The CDR3 DNA reads as TGTGCCATTTCCAGACAGAACACTGAAGCTTTCTTT. This translates into CAISRQNTEAFF.